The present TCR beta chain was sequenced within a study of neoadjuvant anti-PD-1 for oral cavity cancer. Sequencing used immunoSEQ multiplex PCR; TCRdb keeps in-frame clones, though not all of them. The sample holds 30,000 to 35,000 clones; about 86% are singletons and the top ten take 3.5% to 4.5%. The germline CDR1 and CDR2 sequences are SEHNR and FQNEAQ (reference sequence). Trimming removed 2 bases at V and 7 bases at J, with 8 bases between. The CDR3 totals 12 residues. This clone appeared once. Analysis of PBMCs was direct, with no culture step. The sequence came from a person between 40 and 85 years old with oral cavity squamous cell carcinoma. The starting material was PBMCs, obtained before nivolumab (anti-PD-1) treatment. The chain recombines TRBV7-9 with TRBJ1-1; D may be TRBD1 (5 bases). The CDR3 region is CASSLNGGEAFF. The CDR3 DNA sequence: TGTGCCAGCAGCTTAAACGGGGGTGAAGCTTTCTTT. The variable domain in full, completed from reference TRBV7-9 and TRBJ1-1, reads DTGVSQNPRHKITKRGQNVTFRCDPISEHNRLYWYRQTLGQGPEFLTYFQNEAQLEKSRLLSDRFSAERPKGSFSTLEIQRTEQGDSAMYLCASSLNGGEAFFGQGTRLTVV.